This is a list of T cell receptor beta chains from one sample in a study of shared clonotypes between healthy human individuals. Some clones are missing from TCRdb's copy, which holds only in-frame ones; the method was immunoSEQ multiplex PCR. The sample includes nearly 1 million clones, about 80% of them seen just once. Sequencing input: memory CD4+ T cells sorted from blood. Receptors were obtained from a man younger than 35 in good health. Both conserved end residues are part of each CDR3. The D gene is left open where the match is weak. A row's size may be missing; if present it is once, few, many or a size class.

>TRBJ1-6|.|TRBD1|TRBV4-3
TGCGCCAGCAGCCAAGATAAGTATTGGCAGGGGGATTCACCCCTCCACTTT
CASSQDKYWQGDSPLHF
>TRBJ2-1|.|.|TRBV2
TGTGCCAGCAAGAGGGGGGGCACAGGCTCCTACAATGAGCAGTTCTTC
CASKRGGTGSYNEQFF
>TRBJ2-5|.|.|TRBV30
TGTGCCTGGAGTTACGGCGTTGGGGAGACCCAGTACTTC
CAWSYGVGETQYF
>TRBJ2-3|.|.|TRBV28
TGTGCCAGCAGTTTATTTCTCCGCACAGATACGCAGTATTTT
CASSLFLRTDTQYF
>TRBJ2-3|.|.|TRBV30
TGTGCCTGGAGTCTTTCGGGCGATACGCAGTATTTT
CAWSLSGDTQYF
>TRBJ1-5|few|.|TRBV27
TGTGCCACGTCCGCGGGGTATAGCAATCAGCCCCAGCATTTT
CATSAGYSNQPQHF
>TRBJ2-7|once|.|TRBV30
TGTGCCTGGAGTTCCGGGGGAGGTAGCGAGCAGTACTTC
CAWSSGGGSEQYF
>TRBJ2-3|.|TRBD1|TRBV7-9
TGTGCCAGCAGCCCAAGACAGGGAAGATCAGATACGCAGTATTTT
CASSPRQGRSDTQYF
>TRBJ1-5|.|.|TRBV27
TGTGCCAGCAGTTCAATACGCAATCAGCCCCAGCATTTT
CASSSIRNQPQHF
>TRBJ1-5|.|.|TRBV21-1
TGTGCCAGCAGCAAATCACAGGGCTATCAGCCCCAGCATTTT
CASSKSQGYQPQHF
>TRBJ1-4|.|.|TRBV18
TGTGCCAGCTCATCGAACTCAGGCCCCGGGGGTGAAAAACTGTTTTTT
CASSSNSGPGGEKLFF
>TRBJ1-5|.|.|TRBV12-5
TGTGCTAGTGGTTATTCCTGGGGGGGACCTAGCAATCAGCCCCAGCATTTT
CASGYSWGGPSNQPQHF
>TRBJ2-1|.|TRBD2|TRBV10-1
TGCGCCAGCACTCGGCATGGGGGACTAGAAATGGAGTACAATGAGCAGTTCTTC
CASTRHGGLEMEYNEQFF
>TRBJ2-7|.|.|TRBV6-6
TGTGCCAGCAGTTTACCCACCGGCTACGAGCAGTACTTC
CASSLPTGYEQYF
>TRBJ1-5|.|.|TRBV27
TGTGCCAGCAGACGGGGGCAGACGGGCAATCAGCCCCAGCATTTT
CASRRGQTGNQPQHF
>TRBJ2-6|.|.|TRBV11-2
TGTGCCAGCAGCCCCGGCGGTGGCGGGGCCAACGTCCTGACTTTC
CASSPGGGGANVLTF
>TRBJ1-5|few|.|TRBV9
TGTGCCAGCAGCTCAGGGACCTTTTATCAGCCCCAGCATTTT
CASSSGTFYQPQHF
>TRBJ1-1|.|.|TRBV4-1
TGCGCCAGCAGCCCGCCCTCGGACCGCGGGGCTGAAGCTTTCTTT
CASSPPSDRGAEAFF
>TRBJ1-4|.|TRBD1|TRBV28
TGTGCCAGCCTCGGGACAGGGGGCGGTCGGCGAGAAAAACTGTTTTTT
CASLGTGGGRREKLFF
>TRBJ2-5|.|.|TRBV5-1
TGCGCCAGCAGAAGGGAGGTGACCCAGTACTTC
CASRREVTQYF
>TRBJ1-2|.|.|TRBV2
TGTGCCAGCAGTGACCAAGGGATATGGGATGGCTACACCTTC
CASSDQGIWDGYTF
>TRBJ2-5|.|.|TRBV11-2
TGTGCCAGCAGCTTAGGAAGCCAGCGGTCCCAGTACTTC
CASSLGSQRSQYF
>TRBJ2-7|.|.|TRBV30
TGTGCCTGGAGTGCGCTAAGGAGCTCCTACGAGCAGTACTTC
CAWSALRSSYEQYF
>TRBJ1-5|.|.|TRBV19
TGTGCCAGTTCCGAGACAAATAGCAATCAGCCCCAGCATTTT
CASSETNSNQPQHF
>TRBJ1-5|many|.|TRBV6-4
TGTGCCAGCAGTCTAGAGGAGAATCAGCCCCAGCATTTT
CASSLEENQPQHF
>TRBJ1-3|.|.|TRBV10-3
TGTGCCATCAGTGAGTCGACAGGAAACACCATATATTTT
CAISESTGNTIYF
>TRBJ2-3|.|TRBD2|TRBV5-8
TGTGCCAGCAGCGTGGGACTAGCGGACACAGATACGCAGTATTTT
CASSVGLADTDTQYF
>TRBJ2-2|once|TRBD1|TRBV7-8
TGTGCCAGCAGCTTAGTGGGACAGGTGAACACCGGGGAGCTGTTTTTT
CASSLVGQVNTGELFF
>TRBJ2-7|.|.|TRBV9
TGTGCCAGCAGCGTAGAAGGAGGGGGCTCCTACGAGCAGTACTTC
CASSVEGGGSYEQYF
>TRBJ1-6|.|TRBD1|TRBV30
TGTGCCTGGACCTTAAAGGGGGCAGGAGATTCACCCCTCCACTTT
CAWTLKGAGDSPLHF
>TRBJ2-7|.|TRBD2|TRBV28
TGTGCCAGCAGTACGGAGCGGGGCCCCTACGAGCAGTACTTC
CASSTERGPYEQYF
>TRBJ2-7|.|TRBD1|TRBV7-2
TGTGCCAGCAGCCAACCGGACAGGAAGGCGTACGAGCAGTACTTC
CASSQPDRKAYEQYF
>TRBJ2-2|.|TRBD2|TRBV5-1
TGCGCCAGCAGCTTTTCAGCGGGGATAAACACCGGGGAGCTGTTTTTT
CASSFSAGINTGELFF
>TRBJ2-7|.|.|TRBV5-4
TGTGCCAGCAGTTTCTCGGGTACCTACGAGCAGTACTTC
CASSFSGTYEQYF
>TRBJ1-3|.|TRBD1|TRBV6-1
TGTGCCAGCCGGGACAGGGGGCGAGGAGGAAACACCATATATTTT
CASRDRGRGGNTIYF
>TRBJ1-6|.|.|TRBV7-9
TGTGCCAGCAGCTTAGAACAGAGTCGAAATTCACCCCTCCACTTT
CASSLEQSRNSPLHF
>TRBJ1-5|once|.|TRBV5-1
TGCGCCAGCAGCTTGGATCCGGGAGGCAATCAGCCCCAGCATTTT
CASSLDPGGNQPQHF
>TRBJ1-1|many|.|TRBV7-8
TGTGCCAGCAGCTTCTCGACCCCTGAAGCTTTCTTT
CASSFSTPEAFF